Listed here are 30 T cell receptor beta chains from one sample, sequenced in a study of T cells in Graves' hyperthyroidism and ophthalmopathy (dated by TCRdb to between 2017 and 2020). Libraries were built with multiplex PCR. Data came from an Illumina HiSeq 2000. TCR beta CDR3 regions were amplified from RNA transcripts. A first-round RT-PCR of the TCR CDR3 used the HTBI primer set with the Qiagen OneStep RT-PCR kit. The public reads were reanalyzed by TCRdb: fastp trimming at Q25, MiXCR alignment, in-frame beta chains only. Identical CDR3 protein sequences are pooled into one entry, listed with their most common genes and DNA. The sample includes about 540,000 distinct CDR3 sequences, with 35% to 55% observed a single time. Of the sample, 8.2% is held by the ten largest clones. The sample was peripheral blood or thyroid tissue (not recorded which). Receptor source: a woman younger than 30 with Graves' hyperthyroidism. Donor details come from another sample of the same person, matched by shared clones.

This chain connects TRBV15 to TRBJ1-5; D call uncertain. The CDR3 is 12 residues long. V was shortened by 0 bases and J by 14 bases, with 11 bases between the two germline ends. Germline V lookup: CDR1 LNHNV, CDR2 YYDKDF (reference sequence). This CDR3 is CATSRDRVLEHF. The CDR3 DNA follows: TGTGCCACCAGCAGAGATAGGGTGCTCGAGCATTTT.

This rearrangement joins TRBV7-2 to TRBJ1-5, with D possibly TRBD1 on 5 matching bases. CDR3 length: 17 residues. Germline assignment: CDR1 SGHTA and CDR2 FQGNSA. Trimming pared 3 bases from V and 2 bases from J, leaving 17 bases between. The CDR3 nucleotides are TGTGCCAGCAGCTTTAGGGTCGCAGGGATGGGCAATCAGCCCCAGCATTTT. Amino acid sequence: CASSFRVAGMGNQPQHF.

The sample holds a few counts of this clonotype. The gene calls are TRBV2 and TRBJ2-7; tentative D call: TRBD2 (6 bases). V was clipped by 0 bases and J by 0 bases, with 15 bases between them. Germline-derived CDR1 and CDR2 are SNHLY and FYNNEI. The CDR3 extends over 17 amino acids. CDR3 protein: CASSEAPGGGVSYEQYF. The CDR3 DNA sequence: TGTGCCAGCAGTGAAGCGCCCGGGGGAGGCGTCTCCTACGAGCAGTACTTC.

This clonotype was picked up a small number of times. The chain carries TRBV29-1 and TRBJ1-2; the D is unclear. Trimming cost V 7 bases and J 5 bases, with 11 bases left between them. This CDR3 region has 11 residues. Germline V gene lookup returns CDR1 SQVTM and CDR2 ANQGSEA. In nucleotides, the CDR3 is TGCAGCGCGCGGGGAGGGTATGGCTACACCTTC. Encoded protein: CSARGGYGYTF. Supplemented by reference TRBV29-1 and TRBJ1-2, the full variable domain reads SAVISQKPSRDICQRGTSLTIQCQVDSQVTMMFWYRQQPGQSLTLIATANQGSEATYESGFVIDKFPISRPNLTFSTLTVSNMSPEDSSIYLCSARGGYGYTFGSGTRLTVV.

This clonotype occurred many times. The rearrangement uses TRBV2 and TRBJ1-4; 7 positions match TRBD1. Trimming took 6 bases from V and 3 from J; bases not matched to a gene: 4. From germline, CDR1 is SNHLY and CDR2 FYNNEI. The CDR3 totals 14 residues. The CDR3 nucleotides read TGTGCCAGCAGGCAACAGGGGTCTAATGAAAAACTGTTTTTT. This gives the protein CASRQQGSNEKLFF. The full variable domain, in which reference TRBV2 and TRBJ1-4 provide the parts outside the CDR3, is EPEVTQTPSHQVTQMGQEVILRCVPISNHLYFYWYRQILGQKVEFLVSFYNNEISEKSEIFDDQFSVERPDGSNFTLKIRSTKLEDSAMYFCASRQQGSNEKLFFGSGTQLSVL.

This clonotype was counted ten times or more. This chain joins TRBV25-1 and TRBJ1-5; 8 bases fit TRBD1. Germline V lookup: CDR1 MGHDK, CDR2 SYGVNS. The CDR3 loop spans 16 amino acids. The V segment lost 1 base and the J segment 4 bases; nucleotides outside the gene matches: 6. CDR3 nucleotides: TGTGCCAGCAGTGAATTCAGGACAGGGATAAATCAGCCCCAGCATTTT. It codes for CASSEFRTGINQPQHF.

This clonotype was seen repeatedly, ten times or more. The chain carries TRBV7-8 and TRBJ2-5; the D gene is possibly TRBD1 (6 bases). V was shortened by 6 bases and J by 2 bases, with 13 bases between the two germline ends. The CDR3 spans 14 residues. Germline V CDR1 and CDR2: SGHVS, FQNEAQ. CDR3 amino acids: CASRQLTGQETQYF. The CDR3 nucleotides are TGTGCCAGCAGACAACTAACAGGGCAAGAGACCCAGTACTTC.

This clonotype showed up just a few times. The chain is built from TRBV7-9 and TRBJ1-5; D possibly corresponds to TRBD1 (6 bases). The CDR3 is 15 residues long. CDR1 is SEHNR, CDR2 FQNEAQ, per germline (reference sequence). V gave up 5 bases and J gave up 5 bases, with 16 bases separating them. DNA for the CDR3: TGTGCCAGCAGCCAAGATGCAGGGGCCTATCAGCCCCAGCATTTT. This codes for CASSQDAGAYQPQHF.

A remark on this clonotype: Just one base apart from a much larger clone, this may be a read error. This chain connects TRBV7-8 to TRBJ1-3; TRBD1 matches at 9 bases. The CDR3 loop spans 16 amino acids. Germline trimming cut 5 bases from V and 4 bases from J; bases unmatched to any gene: 9. From germline, CDR1 is SGHVS and CDR2 FQNEAQ. CDR3 bases: TGTGCCAGCAGCCCGAACAGGGGGCTGTCCGGAAACACCATATATTTT. It codes for CASSPNRGLSGNTIYF. The variable domain in full, completed from reference TRBV7-8 and TRBJ1-3, reads GAGVSQSPRYKVAKRGQDVALRCDPISGHVSLFWYQQALGQGPEFLTYFQNEAQLDKSGLPSDRFFAERPEGSVSTLKIQRTQQEDSAVYLCASSPNRGLSGNTIYFGEGSWLTVV.

V gene TRBV20-1 combines with J gene TRBJ1-2, with 7 bases fitting TRBD1. The J segment lost 2 bases and the V segment lost 2 bases, leaving 5 bases of the junction unmatched. Germline lookup yields CDR1 DFQATT and CDR2 SNEGSKA (reference sequence). The CDR3 runs to 14 residues. The CDR3 nucleotides read TGCAGTGCTAGACCTAGGGACAGCAACTATGGCTACACCTTC. It codes for CSARPRDSNYGYTF.

This chain links TRBV7-2 with TRBJ2-5; 7 bases are a match to TRBD2. The J call is uncertain, as TRBJ2-7 better fits the DNA end. This CDR3 has 15 residues. Per the germline V gene, CDR1 is SGHTA and CDR2 is FQGNSA. The CDR3 nucleotides read TGTGCCAGCAGCTTTAGGAGCGGGACGACCTACGAGCAGTACTTC. Protein product: CASSFRSGTTYEQYF.

This clonotype was observed at least ten times. The CDR3 protein is CARSWYTGELFF. The CDR3 DNA reads TGTGCCAGAAGCTGGTACACCGGGGAGCTGTTTTTT. J is TRBJ2-2 and V is TRBV2; D not certain. CDR3 length: 12 amino acids. Germline V gives CDR1 SNHLY, CDR2 FYNNEI. Trimming left V 9 bases short and J 3 bases short, with 8 bases between.

This chain uses TRBV10-1 with TRBJ1-4; 8 bases are shared with TRBD1. The V gene end was trimmed by 3 bases and the J gene end by 9 bases; junction bases not matched to a gene: 9. This CDR3 has 15 amino acids. Germline V gene lookup returns CDR1 WNHNN and CDR2 SYGVQD (reference sequence). CDR3 sequence (DNA): TGCGCCAGCAGTGATGGACAGGGCGGTGAGAAAAAACTGTTTTTT. Translation gives CASSDGQGGEKKLFF.

The chain joins TRBV24-1 to TRBJ1-4; D perhaps matches TRBD1 (5 bases). This CDR3 comprises 11 residues. V gave up 5 bases and J gave up 12 bases, with 9 bases separating them. Germline V gives CDR1 KGHDR, CDR2 SFDVKD. The CDR3 here is CATSGGRELFF. CDR3 DNA: TGTGCCACCAGTGGTGGCAGGGAACTGTTTTTT.

Concerning this clonotype: Given a much more abundant clone one base away, this may be a read error. V is TRBV7-6 and J is TRBJ1-1, with D unresolved. This CDR3 has 13 residues. V was pared by 5 bases and J by 5 bases, with 12 bases between. Germline CDR1 is SGHVS and CDR2 is FNYEAQ. The CDR3 region is CASSRAQETEAFF. CDR3 DNA: TGTGCCAGCAGCCGCGCTCAGGAGACTGAAGCTTTCTTT.

A word on this clonotype: An end of the junction does not agree with germline; a read error may underlie this. The chain is built from TRBV7-2 and TRBJ1-1, with D perhaps matching TRBD1 (6 bases). The V gene's germline CDR1 is SGHTA and CDR2 FQGNSA. The CDR3 loop spans 14 amino acids. The CDR3 DNA reads as TGCGCCAGCAGCCAAGGATCAGGGGACACTGAAGCTTTCTTT. Amino acids: CASSQGSGDTEAFF.

There are a few counts of this clonotype. This sequence joins TRBV19 and TRBJ1-5; TRBD1 matches at 7 bases. The germline CDR1 and CDR2 sequences are LNHDA and SQIVND (reference sequence). Trimming removed 3 bases from V and 5 bases from J; junction bases left unmatched: 4. This CDR3 spans 14 amino acids. The CDR3 nucleotides are TGTGCCAGTAGTATGAGACAGGGATATCAGCCCCAGCATTTT. Residues: CASSMRQGYQPQHF.

In its sample, this clonotype was seen many times. This chain uses TRBV7-9 with TRBJ1-5, with no clear D. Looked up from germline, CDR1 is SEHNR and CDR2 is FQNEAQ (reference sequence). V lost 1 base and J lost 4, with 2 bases in between. The CDR3 extends over 12 amino acids. CDR3 in DNA: TGTGCCAGCAGCTTAGGGAATCAGCCCCAGCATTTT. Encoded protein: CASSLGNQPQHF.

This chain connects TRBV9 to TRBJ1-3, with a possible D match to TRBD1 (5 bases). CDR1 and CDR2 (germline): SGDLS, YYNGEE. The V and J ends lost 2 bases and 2 bases respectively, with 11 bases between them. This CDR3 has 15 amino acids. CDR3 region: CASSVYPGPGNTIYF. In nucleotides, the CDR3 is TGTGCCAGCAGCGTTTACCCAGGGCCTGGAAACACCATATATTTT.

This clonotype was seen a handful of times. The chain couples TRBV7-3 to TRBJ1-5; D might be TRBD1 (6 bases). V was pared by 5 bases and J by 0 bases, with 8 bases between. The germline V gene encodes CDR1 SGHTA and CDR2 FQGTGA. CDR3 length: 14 amino acids. CDR3 DNA: TGTGCCAGCAGCCAGGACAGTAGCAATCAGCCCCAGCATTTT. Protein: CASSQDSSNQPQHF.

The chain carries TRBV7-8 and TRBJ2-5, with D perhaps matching TRBD1 or TRBD2 (5 bases each). Germline loops: CDR1 SGHVS, CDR2 FQNEAQ. Trimming shortened V by 11 bases and J by 3 bases, and 10 bases separated the two germline ends. The CDR3 totals 11 residues. The CDR3 sequence: CAGTAEETQYF. The CDR3 nucleotides read TGTGCCGGGACGGCGGAAGAGACCCAGTACTTC.

The V and J genes are TRBV29-1 and TRBJ2-7; 10 bases are shared with TRBD2. The V and J ends lost 1 base and 6 bases, in that order; junction bases with no gene match: 6. The CDR3 runs to 14 residues. Germline assignment: CDR1 SQVTM and CDR2 ANQGSEA. This CDR3 reads CSVEVPSGRGEQYF. As DNA, the CDR3 is TGCAGCGTTGAAGTACCTAGCGGGAGAGGCGAGCAGTACTTC.

In its sample, this clonotype was seen a few times. The CDR3 DNA reads TGTGCCACCAGTGATTTTAGAGGACCGGAGACCCAGTACTTC. Protein product: CATSDFRGPETQYF. The V call is TRBV24-1, the J call TRBJ2-5; unclear D gene. Germline V gene sequence: CDR1 KGHDR, CDR2 SFDVKD. Between the trimmed V and J ends, which lost 1 base and 5 bases, there was a span of 10 bases. The CDR3 spans 14 residues.

The chain couples TRBV7-2 to TRBJ1-1; D remains unclear. This CDR3 is built from 16 residues. The V end lost 1 base, the J end lost 1 base, and 13 bases lay between the germline ends. CDR1 and CDR2 from the germline V gene are SGHTA and FQGNSA. The CDR3 bases are TGTGCCAGCAGCTTAGATCGAAATTCTCGGAACACTGAAGCTTTCTTT. This translates into CASSLDRNSRNTEAFF.

Turning to this clonotype: The junction differs from germline at one of its ends, possibly a read error. The chain carries TRBV9 and TRBJ1-4; 7 positions agree with TRBD1. From germline, CDR1 is SGDLS and CDR2 YYNGEE. The CDR3 is 18 amino acids. This CDR3 is CASSATSRGRATNEKLVF. CDR3 DNA sequence: TGTGCCAGCAGCGCAACCTCCAGGGGGAGAGCAACTAATGAAAAACTGGTTTTT.

The chain is built from TRBV6-9 and TRBJ1-2; D is perhaps TRBD1 (5 bases). This CDR3 contains 17 residues. V was trimmed by 2 bases and J by 5 bases, leaving 21 bases between them. Germline-derived CDR1 and CDR2 are MNHGY and SVAAGI. The DNA for the CDR3 is TGTGCCAGCAGTTATAATCCCGTCGCAGGGAGTCGGTATGGCTACACCTTC. This codes for CASSYNPVAGSRYGYTF.

This clonotype was recorded a few times. The chain couples TRBV7-3 to TRBJ1-1; D is unresolved. Germline V lookup: CDR1 SGHTA, CDR2 FQGTGA. V was pared by 6 bases and J by 0 bases, with 14 bases between. The CDR3 runs to 15 residues. CDR3 protein: CASSAFALMNTEAFF. In DNA form, the CDR3 reads TGTGCCAGCAGTGCGTTTGCCCTAATGAACACTGAAGCTTTCTTT.

The V call is TRBV7-8, the J call TRBJ1-2, with D maybe TRBD1 (5 bases). Per germline, CDR1 SGHVS and CDR2 FQNEAQ. CDR3 length: 16 amino acids. The germline V and J ends were trimmed by 1 base and 0 bases, with 12 bases remaining between them. Here the CDR3 DNA reads TGTGCCAGCAGCTTAGAGGGGACTCTAGCTAACTATGGCTACACCTTC. It codes for CASSLEGTLANYGYTF.

The chain recombines TRBV7-9 with TRBJ2-6; possible D gene TRBD1, 6 bases. Germline-derived CDR1 and CDR2 are SEHNR and FQNEAQ (reference sequence). The CDR3 length is 14 residues. Trimming pared 5 bases from V and 4 bases from J, leaving 9 bases between. CDR3 sequence (DNA): TGTGCCAGCAGCGATGGGACAGGGGCCAACGTCCTGACTTTC. It yields the protein CASSDGTGANVLTF.

This clonotype has only one observation. The V call is TRBV11-2, the J call TRBJ2-2, with D possibly matching TRBD1 (5 bases). V shed 8 bases and J shed 8 bases, with 12 bases lying between them. Germline values: CDR1 SGHAT, CDR2 FQNNGV. The CDR3 covers 12 residues. The CDR3 sequence is CASAQGAGELFF. The CDR3 region has the DNA TGTGCCAGCGCCCAAGGGGCAGGGGAGCTGTTTTTT.